This T cell receptor (beta chain) emerged from a study of siplizumab effects on memory and regulatory T cells. Some clones are missing from TCRdb's copy, which holds only in-frame ones; the method was immunoSEQ multiplex PCR. The table has some 52,000 clones, 95% to 97% seen once; the top ten hold 0.64%. This CDR3 is 16 amino acids long. Trimming stripped 10 bases from V and 6 bases from J, with 24 bases between. Germline V gene sequence: CDR1 MGHRA, CDR2 YSYEKL. Whole-study results and caveats: The apparent diversity of naive T cells exceeded that of memory cells, and naive T cells seemed to make a major contribution to the alloresponse. Assignment to unstimulated subsets succeeded for only a minor fraction of the alloreactive clones. Memory cells that were CD4+ and unstimulated gave rise to alloreactive sequences, which siplizumab significantly reduced.

As to this clone: Its specificity is not known.

The clonotype was recovered from a human donor in good health. The chain joins TRBV4-1 to TRBJ2-2; D possibly corresponds to TRBD1 (6 bases). Material: naive CD4+ T cells sorted from blood. CDR3 loop: CATSPSTGITSGELFF. The DNA for the CDR3 is TGCGCCACTTCCCCCTCCACAGGGATTACCTCCGGGGAGCTGTTTTTT.